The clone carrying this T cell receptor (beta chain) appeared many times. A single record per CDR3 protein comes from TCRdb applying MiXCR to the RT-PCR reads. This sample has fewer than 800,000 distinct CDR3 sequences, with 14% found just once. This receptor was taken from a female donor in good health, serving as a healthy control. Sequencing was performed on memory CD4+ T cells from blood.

The CDR3 loop reads CASSQVGPGQGAYEQYF. DNA for the CDR3: TGTGCCAGCAGCCAAGTTGGCCCGGGACAGGGGGCCTACGAGCAGTACTTC. V and J are TRBV4-2 and TRBJ2-7, with 11 bases matching TRBD1. The junction had 7 bases not matched to a gene; V was cut back by 1 base and J by 2 bases. This CDR3 has 17 residues. Germline V gene lookup returns CDR1 LGHNA and CDR2 YNFKEQ.